The clone carrying this TCR beta chain appeared a single time. As yet, its antigen is unknown. The record originates from a study of vaccination and CD4 T cells after COVID-19. Study-wide points: Of the reactive clones in convalescent patients, a median roughly 90% showed up only post-vaccination.

The Oncomine TCR Beta short-read assay was applied to DNA of cultured CD4+ T cells. TCRdb reanalysed the PCR reads using MiXCR and keeps one entry per CDR3 protein. The sample shows around 10,000 distinct CDR3 sequences, 54% of them seen only once. Trimming cost V 2 bases and J 0 bases, with 7 bases left between them. This CDR3 is built from 14 residues. Germline V lookup: CDR1 SGHRS, CDR2 YFSETQ. Treatment defined: approximately 11-day PBMC culture with coronavirus spike peptide pools or control peptides (ViraFEST assay). The sample comprised CD4+ T cells from blood, cultured in vitro. The TCR sequence derives from a human donor who had recovered from COVID-19. V and J are TRBV5-1 and TRBJ2-3; D may be TRBD2 (5 bases). CDR3: CASSFLASTDTQYF. The CDR3 DNA sequence: TGCGCCAGCAGCTTTCTAGCAAGCACAGATACGCAGTATTTT.